A selection of T cell receptor beta chains follows, all from one sample in a study of cytomegalovirus exposure and HLA in healthy donors. The assay was immunoSEQ multiplex PCR, and TCRdb's table has in-frame clones only and misses some. Among 200,000 or so clones listed, about nine tenths were seen once. The sequenced material came from PBMCs. The receptors here all came from a man aged 25 to 45 in good health and CMV-seronegative. The conserved cysteine and the conserved F or W are not part of the CDR3 here. Fields, in order: J gene, clone size, V gene, CDR3 protein. The listing skips clone size in some rows; elsewhere it reads once, few, many or a size class.

>TRBJ1-2|NA|TRBV5-8
ASSDLNLADYGYT
>TRBJ2-3|NA|TRBV6-4
ASSDGTGGNTDTQY
>TRBJ1-1|NA|TRBV7-9
ASSLGTLEAF
>TRBJ2-7|NA|TRBV6-5
ASSSTGTSSYEQY
>TRBJ1-1|NA|TRBV27
ASSPPPRGGWNTEAF
>TRBJ2-1|NA|TRBV28
ASSLWGQNYNEQF
>TRBJ2-7|NA|TRBV18
ASSPAGGFYEQY
>TRBJ1-5|NA|TRBV4-1
ASSLAGFGSSQPQH
>TRBJ2-7|NA|TRBV30
AWSVPGQSYEQY
>TRBJ2-7|NA|TRBV28
ASTTGSNYEQY
>TRBJ1-5|NA|TRBV27
ASGAGPNQPQH
>TRBJ1-1|NA|TRBV4-1
ASSRDGTGVVPEAF
>TRBJ1-1|once|TRBV7-9
ASSPSWNTEAF
>TRBJ2-1|NA|TRBV4-1
ASSQDRSAGEQF
>TRBJ2-5|once|TRBV28
ASSWEAPKY
>TRBJ2-5|NA|TRBV2
ASSTGQDQETQY
>TRBJ1-1|NA|TRBV7-9
ASSNRGGTGVTEAF
>TRBJ2-7|NA|TRBV11-2
ASSLYGTGYEQY
>TRBJ2-3|NA|TRBV2
ASSDILLARTADTQY
>TRBJ2-6|NA|TRBV5-1
ASGQGSGANVLT
>TRBJ1-2|NA|TRBV7-8
ASSLEATGGAGYT
>TRBJ1-2|NA|TRBV7-9
ASSFTGGGYT
>TRBJ2-7|NA|TRBV6-6
ASSYGTIYEQY
>TRBJ2-3|NA|TRBV2
ASSGGRHRTDTQY